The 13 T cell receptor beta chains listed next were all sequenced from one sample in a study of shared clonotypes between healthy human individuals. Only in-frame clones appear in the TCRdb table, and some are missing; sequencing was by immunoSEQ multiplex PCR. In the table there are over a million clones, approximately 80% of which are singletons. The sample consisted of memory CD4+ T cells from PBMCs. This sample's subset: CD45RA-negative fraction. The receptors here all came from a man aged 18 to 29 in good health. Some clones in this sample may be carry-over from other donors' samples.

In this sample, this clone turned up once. DNA of the CDR3: TGTGCCAGCGGAAAGGACAGGGTGAACAATGAGCAGTTCTTC. This encodes CASGKDRVNNEQFF. The chain joins TRBV6-1 to TRBJ2-1, with 8 bases aligning to TRBD1. This CDR3 is built from 14 residues. Germline CDR1 reads MNHNS; CDR2 reads SASEGT. The V and J ends lost 8 bases and 5 bases, in that order; junction bases with no gene match: 8.

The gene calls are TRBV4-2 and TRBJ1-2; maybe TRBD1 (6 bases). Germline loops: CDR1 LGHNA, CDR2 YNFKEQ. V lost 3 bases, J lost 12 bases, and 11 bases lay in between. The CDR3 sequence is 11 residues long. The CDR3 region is CASSQNGDNTF. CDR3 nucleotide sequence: TGTGCCAGCAGCCAGAATGGGGACAACACCTTC.

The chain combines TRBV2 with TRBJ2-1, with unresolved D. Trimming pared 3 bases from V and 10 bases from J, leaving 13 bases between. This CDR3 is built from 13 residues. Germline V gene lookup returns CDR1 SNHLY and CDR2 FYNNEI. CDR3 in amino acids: CASSEQTRSEQFF. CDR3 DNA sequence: TGTGCCAGCAGTGAGCAGACCCGGTCGGAGCAGTTCTTC.

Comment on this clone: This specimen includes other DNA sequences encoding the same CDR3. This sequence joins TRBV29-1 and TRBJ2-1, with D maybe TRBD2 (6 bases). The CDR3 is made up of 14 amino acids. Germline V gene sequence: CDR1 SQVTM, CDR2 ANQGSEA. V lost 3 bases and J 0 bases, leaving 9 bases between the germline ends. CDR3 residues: CSVERDRSYNEQFF. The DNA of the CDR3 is TGCAGCGTTGAGCGGGACCGCTCCTACAATGAGCAGTTCTTC.

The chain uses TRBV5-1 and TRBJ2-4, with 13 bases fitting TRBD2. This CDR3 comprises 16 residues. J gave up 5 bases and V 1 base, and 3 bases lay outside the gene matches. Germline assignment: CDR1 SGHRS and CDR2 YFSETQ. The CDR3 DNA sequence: TGCGCCAGCAGCTTGACTAGCGGGAGGGCCCAAAACATTCAGTACTTC. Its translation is CASSLTSGRAQNIQYF.

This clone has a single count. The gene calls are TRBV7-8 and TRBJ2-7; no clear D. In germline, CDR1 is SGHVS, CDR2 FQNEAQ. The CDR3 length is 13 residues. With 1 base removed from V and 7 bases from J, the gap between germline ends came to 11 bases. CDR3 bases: TGTGCCAGCAGCTTAGGTTATGGATCAGAGCAGTACTTC. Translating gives CASSLGYGSEQYF. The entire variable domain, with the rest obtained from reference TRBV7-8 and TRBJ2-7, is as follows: GAGVSQSPRYKVAKRGQDVALRCDPISGHVSLFWYQQALGQGPEFLTYFQNEAQLDKSGLPSDRFFAERPEGSVSTLKIQRTQQEDSAVYLCASSLGYGSEQYFGPGTRLTVT.

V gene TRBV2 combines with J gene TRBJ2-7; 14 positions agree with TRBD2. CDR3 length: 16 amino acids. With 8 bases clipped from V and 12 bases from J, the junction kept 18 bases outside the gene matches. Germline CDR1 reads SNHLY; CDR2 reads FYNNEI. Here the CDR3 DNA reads TGTGCCAGCTTGGACCCTGCGCCGGGACTAGCGGGAGTTCCGTACTTC. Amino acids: CASLDPAPGLAGVPYF.

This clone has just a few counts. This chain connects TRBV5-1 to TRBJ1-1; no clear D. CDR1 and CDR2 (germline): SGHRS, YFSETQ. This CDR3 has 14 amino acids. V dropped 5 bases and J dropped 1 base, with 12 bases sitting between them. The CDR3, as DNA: TGCGCCAGCAGGGCCGAATCGCAGAACACTGAAGCTTTCTTT. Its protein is CASRAESQNTEAFF.

The CDR3 sequence is CASSTDRGLAKNIQYF. The CDR3 DNA sequence: TGTGCCAGCAGCACAGACAGGGGGCTAGCCAAAAACATTCAGTACTTC. The chain is built from TRBV5-6 and TRBJ2-4; 10 bases are a match to TRBD1. Germline CDR1 and CDR2: SGHDT and YYEEEE. The CDR3 spans 16 residues. The J segment lost 0 bases and the V segment lost 4 bases, leaving 4 bases of the junction unmatched.

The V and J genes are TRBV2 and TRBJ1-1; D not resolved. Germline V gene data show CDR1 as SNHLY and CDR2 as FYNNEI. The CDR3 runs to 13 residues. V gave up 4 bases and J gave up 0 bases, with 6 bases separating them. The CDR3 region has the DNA TGTGCCAGCAGTGTATCGATGAACACTGAAGCTTTCTTT. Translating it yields CASSVSMNTEAFF. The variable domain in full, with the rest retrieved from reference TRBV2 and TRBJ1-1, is EPEVTQTPSHQVTQMGQEVILRCVPISNHLYFYWYRQILGQKVEFLVSFYNNEISEKSEIFDDQFSVERPDGSNFTLKIRSTKLEDSAMYFCASSVSMNTEAFFGQGTRLTVV.

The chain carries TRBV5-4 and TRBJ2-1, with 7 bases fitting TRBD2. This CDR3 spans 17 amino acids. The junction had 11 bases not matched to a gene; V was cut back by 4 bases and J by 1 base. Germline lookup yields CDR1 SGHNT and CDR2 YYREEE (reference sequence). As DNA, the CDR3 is TGTGCCAGCAGCCCCTGGGCGGGAGCTGGATCCTACAATGAGCAGTTCTTC. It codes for CASSPWAGAGSYNEQFF.

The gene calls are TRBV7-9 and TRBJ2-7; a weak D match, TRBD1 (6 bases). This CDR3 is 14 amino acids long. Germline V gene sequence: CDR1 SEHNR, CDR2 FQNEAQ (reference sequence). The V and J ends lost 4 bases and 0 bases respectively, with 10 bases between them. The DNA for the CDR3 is TGTGCCAGCAGCTCCGGGACATCCTCCTACGAGCAGTACTTC. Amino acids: CASSSGTSSYEQYF.

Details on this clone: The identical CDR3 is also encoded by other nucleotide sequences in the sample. The CDR3 DNA reads TGTGCCTGGAGTCTGGATACGCAGTATTTT. Residues: CAWSLDTQYF. The chain couples TRBV30 to TRBJ2-3; D is uncertain. Germline CDR1 is GTSNPN and CDR2 is SVGIG (reference sequence). CDR3 size: 10 residues. Trimming took off 2 bases at V and 6 bases at J, with 3 bases between the two ends.